The clone carrying this T cell receptor beta chain was detected once. Its antigen remains unknown. The data belong to a study of brain metastases from non-small cell lung cancer. Study-wide results and limits: Compared with their matched primary tumors, approximately 68% of brain metastases showed expanded T-cell clones.

This CDR3 has 15 residues. J gave up 2 bases and V 1 base, and 3 bases lay outside the gene matches. In germline, CDR1 is SEHNR, CDR2 FQNEAQ (reference sequence). Clones were sequenced by immunoSEQ multiplex PCR, and TCRdb holds only the in-frame ones, with some missing. In the table there are some 1,300 clones, roughly 85% of which are singletons. The V and J genes are TRBV7-9 and TRBJ2-5, with 8 bases matching TRBD2. This receptor was taken from a donor aged 40 or over with non-small cell lung cancer. The sequenced material came from tissue from a brain metastasis. In nucleotides, the CDR3 is TGTGCCAGCAGCTTAGGGGTAGCGGGGCAAGAGACCCAGTACTTC. Amino acid sequence: CASSLGVAGQETQYF.